This T cell receptor (beta chain) was obtained from a study of cytomegalovirus exposure and HLA in healthy donors. Findings and caveats of the study: Within an earlier analysis, most TCR beta V segments proved productive either about 90% or about 30% of the time.

This clone was found a few times. Its specificity is unknown. PCR primers comprised 60 Vbeta and 13 Jbeta primers. Sequencing used immunoSEQ multiplex PCR; TCRdb keeps in-frame clones, though not all of them. The sample carries around 180,000 clones, around 68% recorded once. Between the trimmed V and J ends, which lost 6 bases and 2 bases, there was a span of 17 bases. The germline V gene has CDR1 SGHVS and CDR2 FNYEAQ. This CDR3 spans 16 amino acids. The V and J genes are TRBV7-6 and TRBJ1-3; possible D gene TRBD1, 5 bases. Sample: PBMCs. This TCR came from a girl aged 10 to 17 in good health and CMV-seronegative. The CDR3 loop reads CASSLAMGRTGNTIYF. The CDR3 DNA reads TGTGCCAGCAGTCTTGCAATGGGGCGAACTGGAAACACCATATATTTT.